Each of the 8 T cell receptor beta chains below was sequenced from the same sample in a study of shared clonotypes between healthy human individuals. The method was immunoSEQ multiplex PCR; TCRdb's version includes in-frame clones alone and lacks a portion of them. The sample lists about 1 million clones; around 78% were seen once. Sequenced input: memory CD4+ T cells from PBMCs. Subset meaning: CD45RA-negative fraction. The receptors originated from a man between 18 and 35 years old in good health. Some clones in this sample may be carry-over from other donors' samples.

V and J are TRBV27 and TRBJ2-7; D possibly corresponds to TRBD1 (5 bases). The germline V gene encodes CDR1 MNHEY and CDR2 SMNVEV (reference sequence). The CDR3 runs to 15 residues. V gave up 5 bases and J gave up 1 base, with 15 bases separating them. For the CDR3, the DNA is TGTGCCAGCAGTCTCAAGTGGGGCTGGTCCTACGAGCAGTACTTC. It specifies CASSLKWGWSYEQYF.

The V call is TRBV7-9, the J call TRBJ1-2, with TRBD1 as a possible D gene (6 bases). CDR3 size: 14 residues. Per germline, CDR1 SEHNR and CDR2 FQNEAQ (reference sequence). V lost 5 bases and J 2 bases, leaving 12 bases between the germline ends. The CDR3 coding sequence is TGTGCCAGCAGCCTCCAAGGGGGGAACTATGGCTACACCTTC. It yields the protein CASSLQGGNYGYTF.

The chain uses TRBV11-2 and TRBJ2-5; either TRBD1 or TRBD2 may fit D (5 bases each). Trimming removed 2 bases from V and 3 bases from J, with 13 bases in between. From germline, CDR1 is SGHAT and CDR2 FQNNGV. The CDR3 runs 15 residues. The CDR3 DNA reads TGTGCCAGCAGCTTATTGGGGAGCAGGGAAGAGACCCAGTACTTC. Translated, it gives CASSLLGSREETQYF.

CDR3 nucleotides: TGCGCCAGCAGCTTGGGTCTACAGGGAGGCGAGCAGTACTTC. Translated, it gives CASSLGLQGGEQYF. The gene calls are TRBV5-1 and TRBJ2-7; D may be TRBD1 or TRBD2 (6 bases each). Trimming took 0 bases from V and 6 from J, leaving 13 bases between them. The CDR3 has 14 amino acids. CDR1 SGHRS and CDR2 YFSETQ come from the germline V gene.

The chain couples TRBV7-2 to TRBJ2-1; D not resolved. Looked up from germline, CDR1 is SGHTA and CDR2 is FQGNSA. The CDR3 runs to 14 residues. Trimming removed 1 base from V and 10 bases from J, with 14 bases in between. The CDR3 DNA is TGTGCCAGCAGCTTAGATGGCCTTATCAGCGAGCAGTTCTTC. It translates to CASSLDGLISEQFF.

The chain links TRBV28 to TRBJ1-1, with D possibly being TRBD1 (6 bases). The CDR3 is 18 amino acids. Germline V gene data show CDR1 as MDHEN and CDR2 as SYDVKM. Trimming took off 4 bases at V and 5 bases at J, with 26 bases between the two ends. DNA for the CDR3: TGTGCCAGCAGTTCCCGGAAGGGGGGCGGCGGCGGGGGAACTGAAGCTTTCTTT. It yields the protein CASSSRKGGGGGGTEAFF.

The CDR3 nucleotides are TGTGCCAGCAGCACCGGGACTAGCGGGAGTTATGAGCAGTTCTTC. Protein product: CASSTGTSGSYEQFF. V is TRBV11-3 and J is TRBJ2-1; 14 bases map to TRBD2. The V gene's germline CDR1 is SGHNT and CDR2 YENEEA. Losses at the gene ends were 5 bases for V and 8 bases for J; bases not matched to a gene: 5. This CDR3 is 15 amino acids long.

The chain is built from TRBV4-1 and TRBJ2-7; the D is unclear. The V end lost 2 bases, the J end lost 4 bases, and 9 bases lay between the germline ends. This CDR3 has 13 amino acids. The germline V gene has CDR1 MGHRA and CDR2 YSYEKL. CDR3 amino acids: CASSQYTSYEQYF. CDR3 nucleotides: TGCGCCAGCAGCCAATATACCTCGTACGAGCAGTACTTC.